A selection of T cell receptor beta chains follows, all from one sample in a study of T cell repertoires in aging, cancer and after chemotherapy. From the multiplex PCR reads, TCRdb called clonotypes with MiXCR, one entry per CDR3 protein. The repertoire holds around 2,100 distinct CDR3 sequences, with around 26% as singletons. The material sequenced was blood. These receptors all stem from a human donor in good health. Both conserved end residues are part of each CDR3. A D gene is named only where the DNA matches it firmly. The size entry is marked missing in some rows and otherwise reads once, few, many or a size class.

TRBJ2-6,TRBV7-9,few,-,CASSLVYVSSGANVLTF,TGTGCCAGCAGCTTAGTGTACGTTAGCTCTGGGGCCAACGTCCTGACTTTC
TRBJ1-1,TRBV5-4,few,-,CASSLAVIGAWGEAFF,TGTGCCAGCAGCTTGGCCGTCATAGGGGCCTGGGGTGAAGCTTTCTTT
TRBJ2-4,TRBV6-1,-,-,CASSVGRGGNIQYF,TGTGCCAGCAGTGTTGGCAGAGGGGGAAACATTCAGTACTTC
TRBJ2-7,TRBV18,medium-sized,-,CASSPEGGGYEQYF,TGTGCCAGCTCACCGGAGGGGGGCGGCTACGAGCAGTACTTC
TRBJ1-5,TRBV7-6,hyperexpanded,-,CASSLVDQPQHF,TGTGCCAGCAGCTTAGTTGATCAGCCCCAGCATTTT
TRBJ1-3,TRBV20-1,few,-,CSARGGVYGNTIYF,TGCAGTGCTAGAGGGGGCGTTTATGGAAACACCATATATTTT
TRBJ2-7,TRBV15,medium-sized,-,CATSRDIAYEQYF,TGTGCCACCAGCAGAGATATCGCCTACGAGCAGTACTTC
TRBJ1-5,TRBV19,-,TRBD1,CASRAGDSTIRPQHF,TGTGCCAGTAGGGCGGGGGACAGTACAATCAGGCCCCAGCATTTT
TRBJ2-1,TRBV7-9,medium-sized,-,CASSLDFSASGLF,TGTGCCAGCAGCTTAGACTTTTCGGCGTCTGGCCTCTTC